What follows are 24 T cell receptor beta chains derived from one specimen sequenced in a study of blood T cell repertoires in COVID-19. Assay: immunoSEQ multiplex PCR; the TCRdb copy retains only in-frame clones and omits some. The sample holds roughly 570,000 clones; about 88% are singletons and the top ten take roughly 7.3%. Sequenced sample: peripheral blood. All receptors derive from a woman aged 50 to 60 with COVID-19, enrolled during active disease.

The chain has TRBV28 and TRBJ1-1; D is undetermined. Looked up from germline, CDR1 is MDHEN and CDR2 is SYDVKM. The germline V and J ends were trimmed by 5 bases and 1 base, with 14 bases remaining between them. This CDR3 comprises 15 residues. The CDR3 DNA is TGTGCCAGCAGTACCCTCAAGGGAGGGAACACTGAAGCTTTCTTT. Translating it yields CASSTLKGGNTEAFF.

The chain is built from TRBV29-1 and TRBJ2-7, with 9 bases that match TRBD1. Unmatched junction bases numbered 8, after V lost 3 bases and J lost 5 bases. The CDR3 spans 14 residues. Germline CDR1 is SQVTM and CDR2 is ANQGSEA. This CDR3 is CSVDTGGAIDEQYF. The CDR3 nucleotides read TGCAGCGTTGATACAGGGGGCGCAATCGACGAGCAGTACTTC.

The CDR3 sequence: CASSRKGSSYEQYF. CDR3 DNA sequence: TGTGCCAGCAGTCGTAAAGGGAGTTCCTACGAGCAGTACTTC. The rearrangement uses TRBV7-9 and TRBJ2-7, with D possibly being TRBD2 (5 bases). Between the trimmed V and J ends, which lost 6 bases and 1 base, there was a span of 13 bases. This CDR3 has 14 amino acids. Per the germline V gene, CDR1 is SEHNR and CDR2 is FQNEAQ (reference sequence).

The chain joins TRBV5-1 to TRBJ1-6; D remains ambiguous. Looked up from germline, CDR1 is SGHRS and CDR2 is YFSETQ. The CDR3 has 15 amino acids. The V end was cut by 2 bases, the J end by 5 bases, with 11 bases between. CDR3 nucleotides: TGCGCCAGCAGCTTCGGAGGCCCCGATAATTCACCCCTCCACTTT. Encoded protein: CASSFGGPDNSPLHF.

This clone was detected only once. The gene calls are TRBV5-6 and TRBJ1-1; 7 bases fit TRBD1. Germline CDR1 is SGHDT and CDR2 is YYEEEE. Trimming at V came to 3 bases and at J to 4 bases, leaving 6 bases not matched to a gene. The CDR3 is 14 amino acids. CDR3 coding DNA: TGTGCCAGCAGCTGGAGGACAGGAGGCACTGAAGCTTTCTTT. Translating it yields CASSWRTGGTEAFF. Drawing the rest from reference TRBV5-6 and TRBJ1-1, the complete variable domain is DAGVTQSPTHLIKTRGQQVTLRCSPKSGHDTVSWYQQALGQGPQFIFQYYEEEERQRGNFPDRFSGHQFPNYSSELNVNALLLGDSALYLCASSWRTGGTEAFFGQGTRLTVV.

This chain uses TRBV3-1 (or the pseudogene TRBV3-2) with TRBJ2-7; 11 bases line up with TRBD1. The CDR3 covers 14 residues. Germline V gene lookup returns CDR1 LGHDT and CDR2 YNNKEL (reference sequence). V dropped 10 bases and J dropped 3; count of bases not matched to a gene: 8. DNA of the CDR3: TGTGCCACCTCCACCGGGACAGGGGGCTACGAGCAGTACTTC. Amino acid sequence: CATSTGTGGYEQYF.

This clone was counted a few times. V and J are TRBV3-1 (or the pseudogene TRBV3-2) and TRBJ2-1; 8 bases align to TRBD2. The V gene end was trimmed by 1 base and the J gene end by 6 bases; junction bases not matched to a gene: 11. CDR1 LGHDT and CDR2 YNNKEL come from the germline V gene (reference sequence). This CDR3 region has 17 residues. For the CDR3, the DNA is TGTGCCAGCAGCCAAGGTTTCAGTAGCGGGGACCTCAATGAGCAGTTCTTC. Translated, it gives CASSQGFSSGDLNEQFF.

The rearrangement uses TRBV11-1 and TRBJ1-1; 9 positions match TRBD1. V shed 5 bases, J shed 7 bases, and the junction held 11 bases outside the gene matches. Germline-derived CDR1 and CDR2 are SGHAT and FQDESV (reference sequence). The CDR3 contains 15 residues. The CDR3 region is CASSTTRDRVGEAFF. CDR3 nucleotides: TGTGCCAGCAGCACCACCCGGGACAGGGTCGGTGAAGCTTTCTTT. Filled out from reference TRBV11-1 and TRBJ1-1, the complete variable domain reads EAEVAQSPRYKITEKSQAVAFWCDPISGHATLYWYRQILGQGPELLVQFQDESVVDDSQLPKDRFSAERLKGVDSTLKIQPAELGDSAMYLCASSTTRDRVGEAFFGQGTRLTVV.

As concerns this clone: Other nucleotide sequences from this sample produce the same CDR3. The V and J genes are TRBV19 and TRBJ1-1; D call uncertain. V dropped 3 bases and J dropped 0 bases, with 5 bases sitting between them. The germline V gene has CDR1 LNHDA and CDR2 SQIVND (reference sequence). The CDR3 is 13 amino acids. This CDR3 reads CASSINMNTEAFF. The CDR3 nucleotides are TGTGCCAGTAGTATCAACATGAACACTGAAGCTTTCTTT. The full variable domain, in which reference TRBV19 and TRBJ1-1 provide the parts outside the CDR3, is DGGITQSPKYLFRKEGQNVTLSCEQNLNHDAMYWYRQDPGQGLRLIYYSQIVNDFQKGDIAEGYSVSREKKESFPLTVTSAQKNPTAFYLCASSINMNTEAFFGQGTRLTVV.

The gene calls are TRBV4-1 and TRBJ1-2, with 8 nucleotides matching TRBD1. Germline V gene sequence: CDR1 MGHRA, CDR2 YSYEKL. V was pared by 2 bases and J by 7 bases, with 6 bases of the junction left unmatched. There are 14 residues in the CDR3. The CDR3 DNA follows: TGCGCCAGCAGCCAACCGGGGCAGGGGGCTGGCTACACCTTC. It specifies CASSQPGQGAGYTF.

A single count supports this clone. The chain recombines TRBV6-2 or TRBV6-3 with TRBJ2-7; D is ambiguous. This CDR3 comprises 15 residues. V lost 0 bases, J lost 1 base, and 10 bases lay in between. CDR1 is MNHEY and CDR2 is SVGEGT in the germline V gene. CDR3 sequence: CASSYSYDSSYEQYF. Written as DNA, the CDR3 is TGTGCCAGCAGTTACTCCTATGACTCGTCCTACGAGCAGTACTTC.

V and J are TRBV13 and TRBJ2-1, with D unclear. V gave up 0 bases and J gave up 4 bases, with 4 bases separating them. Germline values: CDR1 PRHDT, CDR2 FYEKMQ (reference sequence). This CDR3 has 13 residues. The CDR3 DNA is TGTGCCAGCAGCTTAGGACAGTACAATGAGCAGTTCTTC. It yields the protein CASSLGQYNEQFF.

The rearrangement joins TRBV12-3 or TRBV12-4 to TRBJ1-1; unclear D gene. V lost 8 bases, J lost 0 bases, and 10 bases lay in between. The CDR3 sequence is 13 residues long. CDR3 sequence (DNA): TGTGCCAGCGGGCCCCCGGTGAACACTGAAGCTTTCTTT. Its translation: CASGPPVNTEAFF.

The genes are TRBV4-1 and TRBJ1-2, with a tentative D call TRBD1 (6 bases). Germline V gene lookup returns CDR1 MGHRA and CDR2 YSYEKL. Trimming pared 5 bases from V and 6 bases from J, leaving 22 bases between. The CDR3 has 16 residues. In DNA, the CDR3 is TGCGCCAGCAGCGGTCGGCAGGGGTCTTGGGACGATGGCTACACCTTC. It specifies CASSGRQGSWDDGYTF.

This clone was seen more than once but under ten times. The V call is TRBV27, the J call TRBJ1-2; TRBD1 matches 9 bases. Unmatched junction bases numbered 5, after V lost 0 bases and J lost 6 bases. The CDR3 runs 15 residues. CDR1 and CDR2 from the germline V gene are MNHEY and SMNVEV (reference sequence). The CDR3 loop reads CASSLSFRQGDGYTF. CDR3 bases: TGTGCCAGCAGTTTATCGTTTAGACAGGGGGATGGCTACACCTTC.

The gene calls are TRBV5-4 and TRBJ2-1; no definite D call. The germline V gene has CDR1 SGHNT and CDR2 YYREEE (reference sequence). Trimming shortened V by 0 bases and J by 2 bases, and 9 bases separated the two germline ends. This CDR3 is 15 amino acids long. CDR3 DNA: TGTGCCAGCAGCTTGGTGGGCCGGACCTACAATGAGCAGTTCTTC. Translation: CASSLVGRTYNEQFF.

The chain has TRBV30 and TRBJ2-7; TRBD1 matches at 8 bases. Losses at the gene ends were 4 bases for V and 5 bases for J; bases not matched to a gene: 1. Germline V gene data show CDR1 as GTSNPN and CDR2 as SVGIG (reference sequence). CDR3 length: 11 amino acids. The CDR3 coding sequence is TGTGCCTGGACAGGGGGCCACGAGCAGTACTTC. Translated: CAWTGGHEQYF. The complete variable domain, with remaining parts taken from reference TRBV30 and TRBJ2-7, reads SQTIHQWPATLVQPVGSPLSLECTVEGTSNPNLYWYRQAAGRGLQLLFYSVGIGQISSEVPQNLSASRPQDRQFILSSKKLLLSDSGFYLCAWTGGHEQYFGPGTRLTVT.

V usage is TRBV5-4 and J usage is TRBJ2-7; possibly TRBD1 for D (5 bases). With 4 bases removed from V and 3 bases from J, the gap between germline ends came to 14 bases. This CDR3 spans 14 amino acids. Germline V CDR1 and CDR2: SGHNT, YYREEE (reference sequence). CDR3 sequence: CASSGRQGHYEQYF. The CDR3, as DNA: TGTGCCAGCAGCGGCCGGCAGGGCCACTACGAGCAGTACTTC.

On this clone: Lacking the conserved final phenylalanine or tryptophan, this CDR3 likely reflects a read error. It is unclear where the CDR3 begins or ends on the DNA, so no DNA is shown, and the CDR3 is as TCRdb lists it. The CDR3 region is CASSRPGQGTS. The chain has TRBV21-1 and TRBJ1-2; the table names TRBD1, a call not compared with the DNA. TRBV21-1 is shown as a pseudogene. The CDR3 adds up to 11 amino acids, both ends counted.

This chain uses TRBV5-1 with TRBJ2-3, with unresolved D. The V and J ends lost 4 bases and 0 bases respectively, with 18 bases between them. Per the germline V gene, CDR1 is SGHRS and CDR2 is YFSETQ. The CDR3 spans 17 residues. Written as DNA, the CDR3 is TGCGCCAGCAGCCCGTCCAGGCAGGCGATTAGCACAGATACGCAGTATTTT. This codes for CASSPSRQAISTDTQYF.

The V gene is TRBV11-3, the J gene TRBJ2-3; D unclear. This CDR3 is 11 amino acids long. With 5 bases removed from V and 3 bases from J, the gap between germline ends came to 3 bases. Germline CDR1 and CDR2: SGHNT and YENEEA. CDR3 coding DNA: TGTGCCAGCAGCCAGACAGATACGCAGTATTTT. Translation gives CASSQTDTQYF.

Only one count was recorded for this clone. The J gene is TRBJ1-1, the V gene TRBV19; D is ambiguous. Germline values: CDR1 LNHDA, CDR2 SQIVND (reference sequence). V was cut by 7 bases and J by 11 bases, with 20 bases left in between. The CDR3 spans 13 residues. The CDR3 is CASIPGGDAEAFF. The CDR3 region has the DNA TGTGCCAGTATACCCGGAGGAGACGCGGAGGCTTTCTTT.

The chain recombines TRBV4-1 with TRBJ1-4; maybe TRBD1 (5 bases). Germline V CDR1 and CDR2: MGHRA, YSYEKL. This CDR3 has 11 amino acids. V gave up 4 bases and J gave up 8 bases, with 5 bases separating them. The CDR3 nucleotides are TGCGCCAGCAGCCGGGGCGAAAAACTGTTTTTT. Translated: CASSRGEKLFF.

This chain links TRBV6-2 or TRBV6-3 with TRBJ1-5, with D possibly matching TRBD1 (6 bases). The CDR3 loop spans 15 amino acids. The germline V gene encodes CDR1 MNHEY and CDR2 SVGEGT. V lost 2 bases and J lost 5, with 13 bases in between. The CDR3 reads CASSYPGADDQPQHF. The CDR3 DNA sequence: TGTGCCAGCAGTTACCCAGGGGCTGACGATCAGCCCCAGCATTTT.